The entry that follows covers one TCR beta chain sequence. The antigen is undetermined. Germline CDR1 is SGHTA and CDR2 is FQGNSA. The V segment lost 1 base and the J segment 7 bases; nucleotides outside the gene matches: 6. This CDR3 is built from 14 residues. The study ran its PCR with 60 Vbeta and 13 Jbeta primers. Sequencing was performed with immunoSEQ multiplex PCR; in TCRdb, only in-frame clones are kept and a portion is missing. The sample features around 74,000 clones, with roughly 13% in its top ten. The source of the sample is a study of cytomegalovirus exposure and HLA in healthy donors. Regarding the study as a whole: Prior analysis indicated that the majority of TCR beta V segments exhibited productivity approximately 87% or approximately 30% of the time.

Sequenced sample: PBMCs. V gene TRBV7-2 combines with J gene TRBJ1-1, with 7 bases identical to TRBD1. The clonotype comes from a middle-aged man in good health and CMV-seropositive. This CDR3 reads CASSLGGRGNEAFF. CDR3 DNA sequence: TGTGCCAGCAGCTTAGGAGGCAGGGGGAATGAAGCTTTCTTT.